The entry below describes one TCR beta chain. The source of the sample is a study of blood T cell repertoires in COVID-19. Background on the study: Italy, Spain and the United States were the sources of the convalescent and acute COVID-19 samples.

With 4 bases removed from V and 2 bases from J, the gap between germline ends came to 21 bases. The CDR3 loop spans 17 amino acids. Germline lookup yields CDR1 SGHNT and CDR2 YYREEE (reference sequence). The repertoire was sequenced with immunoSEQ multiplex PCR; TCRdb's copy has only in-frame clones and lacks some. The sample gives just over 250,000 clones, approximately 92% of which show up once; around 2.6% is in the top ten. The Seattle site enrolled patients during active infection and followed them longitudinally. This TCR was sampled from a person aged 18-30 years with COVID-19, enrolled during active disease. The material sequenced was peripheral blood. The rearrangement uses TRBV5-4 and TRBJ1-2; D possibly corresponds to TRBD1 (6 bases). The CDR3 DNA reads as TGTGCCAGCAGCCGCGGTGTCGCGTCGCAGGGGAACTATGGCTACACCTTC. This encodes CASSRGVASQGNYGYTF.